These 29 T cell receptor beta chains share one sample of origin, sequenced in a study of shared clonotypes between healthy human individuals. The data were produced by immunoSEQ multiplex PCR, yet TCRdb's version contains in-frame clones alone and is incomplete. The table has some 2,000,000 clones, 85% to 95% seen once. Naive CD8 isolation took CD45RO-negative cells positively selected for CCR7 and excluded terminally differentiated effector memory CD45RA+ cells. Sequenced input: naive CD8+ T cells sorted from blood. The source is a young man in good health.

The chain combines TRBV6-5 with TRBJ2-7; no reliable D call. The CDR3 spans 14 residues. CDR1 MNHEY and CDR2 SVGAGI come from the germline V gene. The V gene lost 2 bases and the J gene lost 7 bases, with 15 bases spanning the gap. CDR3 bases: TGTGCCAGCAGTTACGTGGCAGAAGCTGGGGAGCAGTACTTC. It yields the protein CASSYVAEAGEQYF.

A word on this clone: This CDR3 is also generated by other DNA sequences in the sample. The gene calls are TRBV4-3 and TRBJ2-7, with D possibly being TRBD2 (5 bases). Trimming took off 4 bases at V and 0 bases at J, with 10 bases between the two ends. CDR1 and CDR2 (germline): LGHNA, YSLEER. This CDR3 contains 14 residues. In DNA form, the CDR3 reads TGCGCCAGCAGCCCCGGAGGAGGCTCCTACGAGCAGTACTTC. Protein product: CASSPGGGSYEQYF.

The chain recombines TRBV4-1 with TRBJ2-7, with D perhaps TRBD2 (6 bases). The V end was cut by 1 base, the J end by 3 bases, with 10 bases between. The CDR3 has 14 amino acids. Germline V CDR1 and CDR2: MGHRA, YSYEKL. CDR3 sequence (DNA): TGCGCCAGCAGCCAAGTTCACGGGGGCTACGAGCAGTACTTC. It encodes CASSQVHGGYEQYF.

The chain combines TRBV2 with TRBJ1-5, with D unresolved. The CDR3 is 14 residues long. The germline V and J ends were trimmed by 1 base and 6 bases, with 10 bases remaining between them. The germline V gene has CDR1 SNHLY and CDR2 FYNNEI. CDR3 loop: CASSEGFDAQPQHF. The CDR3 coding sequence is TGTGCCAGCAGTGAAGGGTTTGATGCTCAGCCCCAGCATTTT.

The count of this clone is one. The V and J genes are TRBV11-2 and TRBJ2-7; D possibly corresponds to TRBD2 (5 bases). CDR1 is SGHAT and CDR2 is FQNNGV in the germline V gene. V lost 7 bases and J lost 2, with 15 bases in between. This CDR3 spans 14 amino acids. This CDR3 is CASTLLAGTYEQYF. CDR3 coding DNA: TGTGCCAGCACCCTCTTGGCGGGTACCTACGAGCAGTACTTC.

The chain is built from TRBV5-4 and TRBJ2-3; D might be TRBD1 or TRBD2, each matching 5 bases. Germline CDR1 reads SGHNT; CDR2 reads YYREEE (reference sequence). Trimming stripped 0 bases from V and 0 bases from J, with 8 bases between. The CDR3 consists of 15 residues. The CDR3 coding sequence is TGTGCCAGCAGCTTGGACGGGGCTAGCACAGATACGCAGTATTTT. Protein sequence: CASSLDGASTDTQYF. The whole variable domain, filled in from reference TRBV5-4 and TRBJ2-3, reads ETGVTQSPTHLIKTRGQQVTLRCSSQSGHNTVSWYQQALGQGPQFIFQYYREEENGRGNFPPRFSGLQFPNYSSELNVNALELDDSALYLCASSLDGASTDTQYFGPGTRLTVL.

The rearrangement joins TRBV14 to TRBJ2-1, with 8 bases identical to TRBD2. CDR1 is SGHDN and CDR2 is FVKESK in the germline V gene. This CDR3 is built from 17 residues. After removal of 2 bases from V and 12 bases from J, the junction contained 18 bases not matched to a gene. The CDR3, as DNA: TGTGCCAGCAGCCAATTTGTCGGACTAGCTCCCCAAGTAGGGCAGTTCTTC. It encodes CASSQFVGLAPQVGQFF.

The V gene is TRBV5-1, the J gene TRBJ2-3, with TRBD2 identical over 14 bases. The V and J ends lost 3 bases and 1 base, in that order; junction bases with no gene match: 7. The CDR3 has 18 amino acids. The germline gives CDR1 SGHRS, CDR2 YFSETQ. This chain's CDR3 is CASSSGTSGSRGTDTQYF. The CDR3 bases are TGCGCCAGCAGCTCCGGGACTAGCGGGAGTCGTGGCACAGATACGCAGTATTTT.

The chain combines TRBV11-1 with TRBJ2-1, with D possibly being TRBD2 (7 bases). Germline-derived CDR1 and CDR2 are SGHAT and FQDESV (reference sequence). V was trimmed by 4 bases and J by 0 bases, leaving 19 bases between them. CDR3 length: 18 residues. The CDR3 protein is CASSSWGGRESSYNEQFF. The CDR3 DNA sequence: TGTGCCAGCAGCTCCTGGGGGGGCCGGGAGAGCTCCTACAATGAGCAGTTCTTC.

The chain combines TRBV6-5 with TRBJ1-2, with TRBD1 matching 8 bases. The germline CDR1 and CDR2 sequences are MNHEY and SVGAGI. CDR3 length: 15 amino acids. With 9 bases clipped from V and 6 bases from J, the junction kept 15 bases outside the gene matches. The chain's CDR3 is CASFKPDRGGDGYTF. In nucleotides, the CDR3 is TGTGCCAGTTTCAAACCTGACAGGGGAGGAGATGGCTACACCTTC.

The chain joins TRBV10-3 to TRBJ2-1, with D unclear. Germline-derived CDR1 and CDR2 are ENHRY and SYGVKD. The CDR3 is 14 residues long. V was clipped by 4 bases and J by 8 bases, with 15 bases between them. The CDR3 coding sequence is TGTGCCATCAGTGGCGGACCAGATGAGTATGAGCAGTTCTTC. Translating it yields CAISGGPDEYEQFF.

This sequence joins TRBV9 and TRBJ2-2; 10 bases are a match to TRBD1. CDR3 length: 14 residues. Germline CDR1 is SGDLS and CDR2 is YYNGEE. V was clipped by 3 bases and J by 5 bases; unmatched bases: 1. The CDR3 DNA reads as TGTGCCAGCAGCGGGACAGGGGGGACCGGGGAGCTGTTTTTT. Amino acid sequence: CASSGTGGTGELFF.

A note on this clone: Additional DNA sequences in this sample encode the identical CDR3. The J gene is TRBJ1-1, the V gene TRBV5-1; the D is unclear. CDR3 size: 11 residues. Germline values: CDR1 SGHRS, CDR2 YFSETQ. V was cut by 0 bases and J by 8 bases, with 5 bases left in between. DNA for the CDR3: TGCGCCAGCAGCTTGGGCGGCGAAGCTTTCTTT. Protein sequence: CASSLGGEAFF.

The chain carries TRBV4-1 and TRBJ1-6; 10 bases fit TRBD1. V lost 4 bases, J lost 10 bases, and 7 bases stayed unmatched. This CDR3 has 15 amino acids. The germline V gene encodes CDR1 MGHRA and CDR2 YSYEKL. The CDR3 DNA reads TGCGCCAGCAGCCGCCCCGGGACAGGGGTATCACCCCTCCACTTT. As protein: CASSRPGTGVSPLHF.

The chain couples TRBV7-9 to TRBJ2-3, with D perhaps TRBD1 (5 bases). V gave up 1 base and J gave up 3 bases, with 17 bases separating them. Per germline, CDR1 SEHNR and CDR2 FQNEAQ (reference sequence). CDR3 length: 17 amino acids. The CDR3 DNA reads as TGTGCCAGCAGCTTAGTTATTCAGATAGCAGGGACAGATACGCAGTATTTT. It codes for CASSLVIQIAGTDTQYF.

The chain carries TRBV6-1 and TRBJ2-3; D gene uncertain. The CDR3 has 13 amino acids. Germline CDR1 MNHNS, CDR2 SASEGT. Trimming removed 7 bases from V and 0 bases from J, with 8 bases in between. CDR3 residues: CASTKFSTDTQYF. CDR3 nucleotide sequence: TGTGCCAGCACCAAGTTTAGCACAGATACGCAGTATTTT.

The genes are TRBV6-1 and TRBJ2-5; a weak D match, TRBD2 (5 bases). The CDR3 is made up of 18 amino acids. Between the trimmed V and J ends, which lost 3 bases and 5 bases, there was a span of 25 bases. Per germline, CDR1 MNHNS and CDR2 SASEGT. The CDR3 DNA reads TGTGCCAGCAGTGAGCCGGGATCATTTAAAGGAGAAGGGGAGACCCAGTACTTC. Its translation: CASSEPGSFKGEGETQYF.

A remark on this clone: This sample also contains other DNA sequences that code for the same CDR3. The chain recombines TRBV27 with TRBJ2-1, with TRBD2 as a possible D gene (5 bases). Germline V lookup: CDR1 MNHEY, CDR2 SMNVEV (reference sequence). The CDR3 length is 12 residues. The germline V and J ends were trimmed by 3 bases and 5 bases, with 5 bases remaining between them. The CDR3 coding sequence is TGTGCCAGCAGTTTCGGGAACAATGAGCAGTTCTTC. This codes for CASSFGNNEQFF.

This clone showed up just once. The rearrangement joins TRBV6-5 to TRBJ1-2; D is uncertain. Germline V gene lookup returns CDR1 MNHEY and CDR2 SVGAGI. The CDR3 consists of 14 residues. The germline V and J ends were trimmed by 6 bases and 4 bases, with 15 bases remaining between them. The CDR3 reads CASRKKGYLYGYTF. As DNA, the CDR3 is TGTGCCAGCAGGAAAAAGGGCTACCTCTATGGCTACACCTTC.

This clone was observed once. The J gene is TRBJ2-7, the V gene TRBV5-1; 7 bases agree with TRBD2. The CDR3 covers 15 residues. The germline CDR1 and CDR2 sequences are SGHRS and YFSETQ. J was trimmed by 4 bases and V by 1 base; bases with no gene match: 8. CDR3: CASSLRAGESYEQYF. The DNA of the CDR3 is TGCGCCAGCAGCTTGAGGGCGGGAGAGAGTTACGAGCAGTACTTC.

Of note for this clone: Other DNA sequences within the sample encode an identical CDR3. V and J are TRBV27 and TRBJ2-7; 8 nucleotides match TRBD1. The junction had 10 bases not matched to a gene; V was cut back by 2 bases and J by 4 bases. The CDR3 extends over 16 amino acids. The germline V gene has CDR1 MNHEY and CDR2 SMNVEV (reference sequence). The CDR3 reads CASSLSPGTGLYEQYF. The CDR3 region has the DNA TGTGCCAGCAGTTTAAGTCCAGGGACAGGACTTTACGAGCAGTACTTC.

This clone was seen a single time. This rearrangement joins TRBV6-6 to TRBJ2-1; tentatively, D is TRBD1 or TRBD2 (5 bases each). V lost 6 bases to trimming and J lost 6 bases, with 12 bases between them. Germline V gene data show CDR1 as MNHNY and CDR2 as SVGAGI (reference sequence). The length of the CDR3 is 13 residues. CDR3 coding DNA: TGTGCCAGCAGGGGGGATCATTTCAATGAGCAGTTCTTC. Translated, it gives CASRGDHFNEQFF.

CDR3 residues: CASSLIPPREDSYGYTF. CDR3 sequence (DNA): TGTGCCAGCAGTTTAATCCCCCCAAGGGAGGATAGCTATGGCTACACCTTC. This chain links TRBV27 with TRBJ1-2; D not resolved. Trimming left V 2 bases short and J 4 bases short, with 20 bases between. This CDR3 has 17 amino acids. Germline values: CDR1 MNHEY, CDR2 SMNVEV (reference sequence).

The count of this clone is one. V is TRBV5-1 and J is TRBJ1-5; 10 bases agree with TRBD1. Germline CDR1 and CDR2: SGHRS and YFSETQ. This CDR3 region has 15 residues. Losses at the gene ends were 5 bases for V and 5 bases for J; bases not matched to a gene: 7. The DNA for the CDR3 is TGCGCCAGCAGGCTGACAGGGGGCTTAGATCAGCCCCAGCATTTT. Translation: CASRLTGGLDQPQHF.

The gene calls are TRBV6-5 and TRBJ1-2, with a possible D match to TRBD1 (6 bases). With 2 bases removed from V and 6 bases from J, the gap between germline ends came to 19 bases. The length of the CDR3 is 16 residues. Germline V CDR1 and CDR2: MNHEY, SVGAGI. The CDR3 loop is CASSYAGGRDSHGYTF. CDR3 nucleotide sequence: TGTGCCAGCAGTTACGCCGGGGGGCGGGATTCGCATGGCTACACCTTC.

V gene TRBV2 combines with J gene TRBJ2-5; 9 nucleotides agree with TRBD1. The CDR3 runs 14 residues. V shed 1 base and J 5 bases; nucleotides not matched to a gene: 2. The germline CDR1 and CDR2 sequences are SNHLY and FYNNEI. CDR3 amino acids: CASSEGTGEETQYF. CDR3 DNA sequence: TGTGCCAGCAGTGAAGGGACAGGGGAGGAGACCCAGTACTTC.

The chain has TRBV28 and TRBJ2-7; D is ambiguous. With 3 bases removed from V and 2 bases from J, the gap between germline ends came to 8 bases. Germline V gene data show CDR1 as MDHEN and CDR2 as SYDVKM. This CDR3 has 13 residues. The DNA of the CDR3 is TGTGCCAGCAGTTTTTTCACTGCCTACGAGCAGTACTTC. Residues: CASSFFTAYEQYF.

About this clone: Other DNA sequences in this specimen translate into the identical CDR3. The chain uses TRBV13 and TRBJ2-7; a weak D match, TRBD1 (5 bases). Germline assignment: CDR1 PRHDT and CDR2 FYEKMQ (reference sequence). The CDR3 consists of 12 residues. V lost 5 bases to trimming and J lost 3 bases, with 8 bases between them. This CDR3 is CASSDSSYEQYF. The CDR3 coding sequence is TGTGCCAGCAGCGACAGTAGCTACGAGCAGTACTTC. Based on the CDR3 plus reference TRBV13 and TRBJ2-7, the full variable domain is AAGVIQSPRHLIKEKRETATLKCYPIPRHDTVYWYQQGPGQDPQFLISFYEKMQSDKGSIPDRFSAQQFSDYHSELNMSSLELGDSALYFCASSDSSYEQYFGPGTRLTVT.

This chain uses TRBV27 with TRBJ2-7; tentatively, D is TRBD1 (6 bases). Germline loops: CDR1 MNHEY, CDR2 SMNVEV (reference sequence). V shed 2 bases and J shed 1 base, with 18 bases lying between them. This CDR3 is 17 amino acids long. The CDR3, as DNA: TGTGCCAGCAGTTTAACAGTCCCACAGGGATTTTCCTACGAGCAGTACTTC. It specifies CASSLTVPQGFSYEQYF.